A selection of T cell receptor beta chains follows, all from one sample in a study of T cell repertoires in cytomegalovirus infection. MiXCR, applied by TCRdb to the reads, yields one record per CDR3 protein. The profile shows more than 250,000 distinct CDR3 sequences, 20% to 30% of them singletons. These receptors have no known antigen. The sequences come from cultured PBMCs, collected from culture after CMV antigen stimulation. Receptors were obtained from a human donor in good health (CMV status not recorded). Some clones in this sample may be carry-over from other donors' samples. CDR3s include the opening cysteine and the closing phenylalanine or tryptophan. A D gene is named only where the DNA matches it firmly. Clone sizes are given selectively: once, few, many, or a class where the clone is expanded.

v_call	j_call	cdr3_length	d_call	clone_size	cdr3_nt	cdr3_aa
TRBV19	TRBJ2-2	14	-	-	TGTGCCAGTAGTAGTCAGGTCGGAACCGGGGAGCTGTTTTTT	CASSSQVGTGELFF
TRBV28	TRBJ2-3	15	TRBD2	many	TGTGCCAGCAGTAAGAGAGCGGGATTCACAGATACGCAGTATTTT	CASSKRAGFTDTQYF
TRBV4-1	TRBJ2-3	14	TRBD2	-	TGCGCCAGCAGCCAAGATAATAACCAGCGGGGGCAGTATTTT	CASSQDNNQRGQYF
TRBV7-9	TRBJ1-2	14	TRBD1	-	TGTGCCAGCAGCTCACCGGACAGGGGGCTTGGCTACACCTTC	CASSSPDRGLGYTF
TRBV6-4	TRBJ2-3	15	TRBD2	-	TGTGCCAGCTCCCCTTCGGGAGGGGGAGTAGATACGCAGTATTTT	CASSPSGGGVDTQYF
TRBV19	TRBJ1-1	15	-	-	TGTGCCAGTAGTATACTGGGACAACTGAACACTGAAGCTTTCTTT	CASSILGQLNTEAFF
TRBV6-2/TRBV6-3	TRBJ2-7	14	-	-	TGTGCCAGCAGTTATCTTGGGATCTCCTACGAGCAGTACTTC	CASSYLGISYEQYF
TRBV7-2	TRBJ1-4	16	TRBD1	many	TGTGCCAGCAGCGGCCTCACAGGGGCAACTAATGAAAAACTGTTTTTT	CASSGLTGATNEKLFF
TRBV28	TRBJ1-4	14	-	-	TGTGCCAGCAGTTCCGGGACCCCGAATGAAAAACTGTTTTTT	CASSSGTPNEKLFF
TRBV19	TRBJ1-3	14	-	-	TGTGCCAGTAGAAAGCAGAGCTCTGGAAACACCATATATTTT	CASRKQSSGNTIYF
TRBV7-6	TRBJ1-1	17	TRBD1	few	TGTGCCAGCAGCTTAGAGGCAGGGGGGCGGGTCGGCACTGAAGCTTTCTTT	CASSLEAGGRVGTEAFF
TRBV11-2	TRBJ2-1	14	-	-	TGTGCCAGCAGCCCCGCCGGGGGCTACAATGAGCAGTTCTTC	CASSPAGGYNEQFF
TRBV12-3/TRBV12-4	TRBJ2-5	11	-	many	TGTGCCAGCAGTGTCCAAGAGACCCAGTACTTC	CASSVQETQYF
TRBV12-3/TRBV12-4	TRBJ1-1	16	-	few	TGTGCCAGCAGTTTGGGGGGCGATTATTGGTGGACTGAAGCTTTCTTT	CASSLGGDYWWTEAFF
TRBV7-2	TRBJ1-5	15	-	many	TGTGCCAGCAGCTTAGAGGGCCTTAGCAATCAGCCCCAGCATTTT	CASSLEGLSNQPQHF
TRBV7-2	TRBJ1-5	15	-	many	TGTGCCAGCAGCTTAGGGTTTGTTAGCAATCAGCCCCAGCATTTT	CASSLGFVSNQPQHF
TRBV20-1	TRBJ1-6	15	-	few	TGCAGTGCTAGGTTTGGGGGCAGGGAGAGTTCACCCCTCCACTTT	CSARFGGRESSPLHF
TRBV5-6	TRBJ2-2	16	-	-	TGTGCCAGCAGCTTAGATGGCCCCGCGAACACCGGGGAGCTGTTTTTT	CASSLDGPANTGELFF
TRBV7-9	TRBJ2-1	12	-	many	TGTGCCAGCAGCTTAGGGGGTGATGAGCAGTTCTTC	CASSLGGDEQFF
TRBV29-1	TRBJ2-7	12	-	-	TGCAGCGTTGCCAGGGGGGAATACGAGCAGTACTTC	CSVARGEYEQYF
TRBV28	TRBJ1-1	15	TRBD1	-	TGTGCCAGCACCCGAGGACAGGCCTGGAACACTGAAGCTTTCTTT	CASTRGQAWNTEAFF
TRBV6-5	TRBJ2-1	15	TRBD2	many	TGTGCCAGCAGTTACGGGACTAGCGGGAGCAATGAGCAGTTCTTC	CASSYGTSGSNEQFF
TRBV19	TRBJ1-2	15	TRBD1	-	TGTGCCAGTAGTCCAAACCCGGGAGGGGGACAGGGCTACACCTTC	CASSPNPGGGQGYTF
TRBV12-3/TRBV12-4	TRBJ1-1	17	-	medium-sized	TGTGCCAGCACCCTCACCTGGGGGGGGTTCATGAACACTGAAGCTTTCTTT	CASTLTWGGFMNTEAFF
TRBV2	TRBJ2-7	13	-	-	TGTGCCAGCTCTTCAAGTAGCTCCTACGAGCAGTACTTC	CASSSSSSYEQYF
TRBV19	TRBJ2-5	16	-	few	TGTGCCAGTAGTATCTCCGGGCCAGGTTTGGCGGAGACCCAGTACTTC	CASSISGPGLAETQYF
TRBV28	TRBJ2-3	15	-	-	TGTGCCAGCAGTTTTCAACCTCTGGGCACAGATACGCAGTATTTT	CASSFQPLGTDTQYF
TRBV4-1	TRBJ1-2	14	-	few	TGCGCCAGCAGCCAAGCCCCGAGGGGCTATGGCTACACCTTC	CASSQAPRGYGYTF
TRBV6-5	TRBJ1-5	14	-	few	TGTGCCAGCAGCCAGAGGGGGGGGAATCAGCCCCAGCATTTT	CASSQRGGNQPQHF
TRBV18	TRBJ2-3	17	TRBD2	-	TGTGCCAGCTCTCAAACGGGGACGCCGACAGCGGGGGATACGCAGTATTTT	CASSQTGTPTAGDTQYF
TRBV27	TRBJ2-5	16	TRBD2	-	TGTGCCAGCAGTTACAATAGCGGGAGGCCCTCCGAGACCCAGTACTTC	CASSYNSGRPSETQYF
TRBV9	TRBJ2-1	16	TRBD2	-	TGTGCCAGCAGCGTAGTGGGCGGGAGGGGCCCCAATGAGCAGTTCTTC	CASSVVGGRGPNEQFF
TRBV15	TRBJ2-7	15	-	few	TGTGCCACCAGCAGAGCCGATCTCAACTCCTACGAGCAGTACTTC	CATSRADLNSYEQYF
TRBV10-3	TRBJ1-1	17	-	-	TGTGCCATCAGTGACTATTCCGGGAGAGGGTTGGACACTGAAGCTTTCTTT	CAISDYSGRGLDTEAFF
TRBV28	TRBJ2-7	15	TRBD2	-	TGTGCCAGCAGTTTTCCGATAGCGGGAGTTGGCGAGCAGTACTTC	CASSFPIAGVGEQYF
TRBV12-5	TRBJ2-1	17	TRBD2	-	TGTGCTAGTGGTTTGGACCGAGCGGGAACGTCCTACAATGAGCAGTTCTTC	CASGLDRAGTSYNEQFF
TRBV7-2	TRBJ2-1	12	-	few	TGTGCCAGCAGCTCCAACGCCGGTGAGCAGTTCTTC	CASSSNAGEQFF
TRBV10-3	TRBJ2-5	13	-	few	TGTGCCATCAGAATGGAGTACCAAGAGACCCAGTACTTC	CAIRMEYQETQYF
TRBV6-6	TRBJ1-4	15	-	few	TGTGCCAGCAGTTCCCCGGCGCGGACGGGTGAAAAACTGTTTTTT	CASSSPARTGEKLFF
TRBV12-3/TRBV12-4	TRBJ2-1	15	TRBD1	-	TGTGCCAGCAGCCCGGGACAGGCTTCTGGTGGTGAGCAGTTCTTC	CASSPGQASGGEQFF
TRBV24-1	TRBJ2-3	14	-	few	TGTGCCACCAGTGATGCGTACAGCACAGATACGCAGTATTTT	CATSDAYSTDTQYF
TRBV14	TRBJ1-5	12	-	-	TGTGCCAGCAGCCAGGGAAATCAGCCCCAGCATTTT	CASSQGNQPQHF
TRBV12-3/TRBV12-4	TRBJ1-6	15	TRBD1	many	TGTGCCAGCAGTTTACCCACAGGGGATAATTCACCCCTCCACTTT	CASSLPTGDNSPLHF
TRBV7-6	TRBJ1-1	14	-	many	TGTGCCAGCAGCTTCGGGGGATACAGCACTGAAGCTTTCTTT	CASSFGGYSTEAFF